This T cell receptor beta chain was captured by sequencing in a study of T-cell memory formation after mild COVID-19. The CDR3 length is 14 residues. Deletions cut 4 bases from V and 5 bases from J, with 15 bases between. Germline loops: CDR1 SGHRS, CDR2 YFSETQ. 5'RACE primed from the constant segment yielded TCR alpha and TCR beta cDNA libraries bearing sample barcodes and UMIs. Via MiXCR, TCRdb re-called the 5' RACE reads, giving one row per CDR3 protein. The sample consists of approximately 250,000 distinct CDR3 sequences, just over 15% of them appearing once. This clonotype was picked up a small number of times.

The chain links TRBV5-1 to TRBJ1-1, with D tentatively TRBD1 (6 bases). Sequencing input: PBMCs or a T cell subset sorted from them (not recorded which). The clonotype was recovered from an adult woman who had mild COVID-19 (a few samples of this study predate the infection). Cell type and time point are not known. The CDR3 here is CASSPGGPRTEAFF. The CDR3 DNA reads as TGCGCCAGCAGCCCCGGGGGGCCGAGGACTGAAGCTTTCTTT. The whole variable domain, remainder taken from reference TRBV5-1 and TRBJ1-1, is KAGVTQTPRYLIKTRGQQVTLSCSPISGHRSVSWYQQTPGQGLQFLFEYFSETQRNKGNFPGRFSGRQFSNSRSEMNVSTLELGDSALYLCASSPGGPRTEAFFGQGTRLTVV.